These 15 T cell receptor beta chains came from one sample sequenced in a study of T cell responses to AZD1222 COVID-19 vaccine. Assay: immunoSEQ multiplex PCR; the TCRdb copy retains only in-frame clones and omits some. The profile covers 80,000 or so clones, with 90% appearing a single time and about 3.5% taken by the ten largest. The sample consisted of peripheral blood, taken 28 days after the second AZD1222 dose. The origin of the receptors is an adult who received the AZD1222 COVID-19 vaccine.

This clone was detected once. The gene calls are TRBV7-4 and TRBJ1-5; D is possibly TRBD1 (6 bases). V was pared by 1 base and J by 2 bases, with 21 bases between. The V gene's germline CDR1 is SGHVT and CDR2 SQSDAQ. This CDR3 spans 19 amino acids. The CDR3 nucleotides are TGTGCCAGCAGCTTAGAACTCAGGGGTATAACACATGGCAATCAGCCCCAGCATTTT. Amino acids: CASSLELRGITHGNQPQHF.

The CDR3 nucleotides are TGTGCCAGCAGCTCCGACAGGGCTGGGGCCAACGTCCTGACTTTC. It specifies CASSSDRAGANVLTF. The rearrangement joins TRBV7-9 to TRBJ2-6, with 7 bases aligning to TRBD1. In germline, CDR1 is SEHNR, CDR2 FQNEAQ (reference sequence). CDR3 length equals 15 residues. V shed 4 bases and J 2 bases; nucleotides not matched to a gene: 2. Supplemented by reference TRBV7-9 and TRBJ2-6, the full variable domain reads DTGVSQNPRHKITKRGQNVTFRCDPISEHNRLYWYRQTLGQGPEFLTYFQNEAQLEKSRLLSDRFSAERPKGSFSTLEIQRTEQGDSAMYLCASSSDRAGANVLTFGAGSRLTVL.

The V call is TRBV27, the J call TRBJ1-5, with D possibly matching TRBD1 (6 bases). V dropped 6 bases and J dropped 3 bases, with 15 bases sitting between them. From germline, CDR1 is MNHEY and CDR2 SMNVEV (reference sequence). The CDR3 has 15 residues. The CDR3 here is CASRHHRDLNQPQHF. The CDR3 DNA sequence: TGTGCCAGCAGGCACCACAGGGACCTCAATCAGCCCCAGCATTTT.

The J gene is TRBJ1-2, the V gene TRBV7-9; D gene uncertain. Trimming removed 1 base from V and 7 bases from J, with 7 bases in between. CDR1 is SEHNR and CDR2 is FQNEAQ in the germline V gene (reference sequence). The CDR3 has 12 amino acids. CDR3 region: CASSLGKAGYTF. The CDR3 DNA is TGTGCCAGCAGCTTAGGGAAGGCTGGCTACACCTTC.

This clone has just a few counts. The V and J genes are TRBV7-3 and TRBJ2-2; D uncertain. This CDR3 has 13 residues. The V end was cut by 4 bases, the J end by 6 bases, with 9 bases between. The germline V gene encodes CDR1 SGHTA and CDR2 FQGTGA. The CDR3 DNA reads as TGTGCCAGCAGCTCGATAAGTCCCGGGGAGCTGTTTTTT. Translation gives CASSSISPGELFF.

The rearrangement joins TRBV18 to TRBJ2-6; D gene unclear. Trimming removed 3 bases at V and 0 bases at J, with 6 bases between. Germline V gene sequence: CDR1 KGHSH, CDR2 LQKENI. This CDR3 region has 15 residues. The CDR3 protein is CASSPYSSGANVLTF. For the CDR3, the DNA is TGTGCCAGCTCACCTTACTCCTCTGGGGCCAACGTCCTGACTTTC.

This clone was counted a single time. The CDR3 region is CASSQEQAGNQPQHF. CDR3 bases: TGCGCCAGCAGCCAAGAGCAGGCGGGCAATCAGCCCCAGCATTTT. J is TRBJ1-5 and V is TRBV4-1; D gene unclear. In germline, CDR1 is MGHRA, CDR2 YSYEKL. Trimming took 0 bases from V and 2 from J, leaving 8 bases between them. CDR3 length: 15 amino acids.

In nucleotides, the CDR3 is TGTGCCAGCAGCGGAGGGACTAGCGGGCGGGCCTACGAGCAGTACTTC. It codes for CASSGGTSGRAYEQYF. The rearrangement joins TRBV5-4 to TRBJ2-7, with 12 positions matching TRBD2. The CDR3 extends over 16 amino acids. Germline CDR1 is SGHNT and CDR2 is YYREEE (reference sequence). Unmatched junction bases numbered 7, after V lost 4 bases and J lost 2 bases.

The V gene is TRBV6-5, the J gene TRBJ1-5; 7 bases align to TRBD1. The CDR3 extends over 13 amino acids. Germline assignment: CDR1 MNHEY and CDR2 SVGAGI. With 4 bases clipped from V and 4 bases from J, the junction kept 1 base outside the gene matches. The CDR3 region is CASSLGQNQPQHF. CDR3 bases: TGTGCCAGCAGTTTGGGACAGAATCAGCCCCAGCATTTT.

V gene TRBV29-1 combines with J gene TRBJ1-2; D ambiguous. The CDR3 has 14 residues. Germline assignment: CDR1 SQVTM and CDR2 ANQGSEA. V was shortened by 4 bases and J by 0 bases, with 12 bases between the two germline ends. The CDR3 DNA follows: TGCAGCGTTGGGTCCGGGCGGACTAACTATGGCTACACCTTC. It translates to CSVGSGRTNYGYTF. Together with reference TRBV29-1 and TRBJ1-2, the CDR3 gives the full variable domain: SAVISQKPSRDICQRGTSLTIQCQVDSQVTMMFWYRQQPGQSLTLIATANQGSEATYESGFVIDKFPISRPNLTFSTLTVSNMSPEDSSIYLCSVGSGRTNYGYTFGSGTRLTVV.

The rearrangement uses TRBV11-3 and TRBJ2-1, with D hard to call. The CDR3 sequence is 15 residues long. V lost 0 bases and J 6 bases, leaving 12 bases between the germline ends. The V gene's germline CDR1 is SGHNT and CDR2 YENEEA. Here the CDR3 reads CASSLDPHHVNEQFF. The CDR3 DNA is TGTGCCAGCAGCTTAGACCCACACCATGTCAATGAGCAGTTCTTC.

The V call is TRBV6-4, the J call TRBJ1-6; TRBD1 aligns across 9 bases. Looked up from germline, CDR1 is MRHNA and CDR2 is SNTAGT. V shed 5 bases, J shed 10 bases, and the junction held 12 bases outside the gene matches. The CDR3 is made up of 16 amino acids. The chain's CDR3 is CASSPGQGGLGSPLHF. CDR3 DNA sequence: TGTGCCAGCAGTCCGGGACAGGGAGGACTGGGCTCACCCCTCCACTTT.

On this clone: Other DNA sequences from this sample encode an identical CDR3 as well. The rearrangement joins TRBV9 to TRBJ1-1; no reliable D call. V lost 0 bases to trimming and J lost 0 bases, with 3 bases between them. Germline CDR1 reads SGDLS; CDR2 reads YYNGEE. The CDR3 has 13 residues. The CDR3 DNA reads as TGTGCCAGCAGCGTAGGAATGAACACTGAAGCTTTCTTT. Protein product: CASSVGMNTEAFF.

The chain is built from TRBV9 and TRBJ2-1, with 8 bases identical to TRBD2. The CDR3 spans 17 residues. In germline, CDR1 is SGDLS, CDR2 YYNGEE. Trimming removed 2 bases from V and 3 bases from J; junction bases left unmatched: 10. The CDR3 protein is CASSVTPGRANYNEQFF. The CDR3 DNA is TGTGCCAGCAGCGTTACTCCCGGGAGGGCCAACTACAATGAGCAGTTCTTC.

This chain uses TRBV9 with TRBJ2-6; possibly TRBD1 or TRBD2 for D (5 bases each). CDR3 size: 15 residues. Germline loops: CDR1 SGDLS, CDR2 YYNGEE. The V end lost 5 bases, the J end lost 0 bases, and 9 bases lay between the germline ends. CDR3 nucleotide sequence: TGTGCCAGCAGGGGACGGTACTCTGGGGCCAACGTCCTGACTTTC. As protein: CASRGRYSGANVLTF.